Sequencing of this T cell receptor beta chain was carried out in a study of blood T cell repertoires in COVID-19. Study-wide context: The United States, Italy and Spain provided the acute and convalescent COVID-19 samples. Sources were T cells, B-cell-depleted T cells, or PBMCs; the material itself was cDNA or gDNA.

The CDR3 extends over 14 amino acids. Germline CDR1 KGHSH, CDR2 LQKENI. V was pared by 5 bases and J by 0 bases, with 10 bases between. This clone came up a few times. In the study's own analysis: Amplifying reference gene primers gave estimates of nucleated cell counts. TCRdb's copy holds only in-frame clones and misses some; the assay was immunoSEQ multiplex PCR. The V and J calls and clone size come from that table; D and trimming were worked out from the DNA. The top ten clones hold more than 25% of a sample with around 230,000 clones, approximately 80% of them seen once. This clonotype was sampled from a man aged 35 to 55 with acute or convalescent COVID-19. The chain employs TRBV18 and TRBJ1-1, with D perhaps TRBD1 (5 bases). Material for sequencing was peripheral blood. This CDR3 is CASSAGGLNTEAFF. Here the CDR3 DNA reads TGTGCCAGCTCAGCCGGGGGTTTGAACACTGAAGCTTTCTTT.